This T cell receptor (beta chain) is drawn from a study of Ad26.COV2.S vaccination and SARS-CoV-2 variants. General study findings and limits: Substantial response breadth was reportedly seen for spike-specific CD8+ and CD4+ T cells after vaccination. Ad26.COV2.S recipients had broader spike-specific TCRs (P = 0.0014). Using TCR breadth and depth analyses may have led to underestimated total T cell responses. With respect to non-spike TCR breadth, vaccine and placebo recipients were similar.

Libraries were prepared by immunoSEQ multiplex PCR; TCRdb keeps only in-frame clonotypes and omits some of them. The data contain about 350,000 clones, around 92% of them singletons. This CDR3 region has 14 residues. V shed 6 bases and J shed 1 base, with 12 bases lying between them. Germline V CDR1 and CDR2: MNHEY, SMNVEV (reference sequence). Notes on this clone: Its antigen is unidentified.

The chain has TRBV27 and TRBJ1-1, with D possibly TRBD1 on 5 matching bases. The TCR comes from a human donor who had recovered from COVID-19. The sample was peripheral blood, taken after recovery from COVID-19. CDR3 residues: CASSPPGWNTEAFF. Written as DNA, the CDR3 is TGTGCCAGCAGCCCCCCAGGGTGGAACACTGAAGCTTTCTTT.